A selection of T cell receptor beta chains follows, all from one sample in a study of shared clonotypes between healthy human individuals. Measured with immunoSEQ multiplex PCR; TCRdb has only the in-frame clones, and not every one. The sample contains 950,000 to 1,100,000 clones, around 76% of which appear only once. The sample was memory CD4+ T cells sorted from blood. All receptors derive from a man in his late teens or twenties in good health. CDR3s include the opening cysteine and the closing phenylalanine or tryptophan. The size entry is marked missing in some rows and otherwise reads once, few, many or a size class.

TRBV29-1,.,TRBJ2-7,CSVNSGTGEQYF
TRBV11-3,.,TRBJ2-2,CASSQKGWDRDESNTGELFF
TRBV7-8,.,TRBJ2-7,CASSPGQGDSYEQYF
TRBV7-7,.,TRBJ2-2,CASSFGVGANTGELFF
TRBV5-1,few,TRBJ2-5,CASSLASGGPQETQYF
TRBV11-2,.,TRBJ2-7,CASSFGHQPGLAGLKYF
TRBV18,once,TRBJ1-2,CASSPDPSYGYTF
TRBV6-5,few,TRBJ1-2,CASSYFVSNGYTF
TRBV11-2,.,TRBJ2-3,CASSLTGGGTDTQYF
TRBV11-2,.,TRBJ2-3,CASSPSTPGQLQYF
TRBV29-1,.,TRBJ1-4,CSVEFHQDTGKLFF